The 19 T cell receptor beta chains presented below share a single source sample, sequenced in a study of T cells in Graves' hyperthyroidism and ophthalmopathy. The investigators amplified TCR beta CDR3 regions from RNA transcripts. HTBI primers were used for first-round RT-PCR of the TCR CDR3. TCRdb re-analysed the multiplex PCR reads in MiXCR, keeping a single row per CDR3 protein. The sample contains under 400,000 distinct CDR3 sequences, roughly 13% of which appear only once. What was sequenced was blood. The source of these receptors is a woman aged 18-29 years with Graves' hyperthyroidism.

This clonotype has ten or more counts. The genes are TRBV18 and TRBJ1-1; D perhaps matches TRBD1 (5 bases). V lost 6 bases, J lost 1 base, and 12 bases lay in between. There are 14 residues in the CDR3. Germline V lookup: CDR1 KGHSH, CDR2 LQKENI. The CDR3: CASSPGAGNTEAFF. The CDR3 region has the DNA TGTGCCAGCTCGCCTGGGGCAGGGAACACTGAAGCTTTCTTT. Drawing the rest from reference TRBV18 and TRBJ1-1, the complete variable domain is NAGVMQNPRHLVRRRGQEARLRCSPMKGHSHVYWYRQLPEEGLKFMVYLQKENIIDESGMPKERFSAEFPKEGPSILRIQQVVRGDSAAYFCASSPGAGNTEAFFGQGTRLTVV.

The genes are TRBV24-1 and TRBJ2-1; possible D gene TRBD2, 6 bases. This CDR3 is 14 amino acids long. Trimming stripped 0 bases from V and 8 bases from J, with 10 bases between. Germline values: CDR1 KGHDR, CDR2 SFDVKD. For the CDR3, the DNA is TGTGCCACCAGTGATTTGGGGGACTGGGATGAGCAGTTCTTC. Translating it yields CATSDLGDWDEQFF.

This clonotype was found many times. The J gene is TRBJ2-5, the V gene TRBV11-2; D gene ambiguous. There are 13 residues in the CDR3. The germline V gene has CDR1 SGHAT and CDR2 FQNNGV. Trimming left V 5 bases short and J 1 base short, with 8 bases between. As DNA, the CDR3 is TGTGCCAGCAGCCACGGTTTCCAAGAGACCCAGTACTTC. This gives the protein CASSHGFQETQYF.

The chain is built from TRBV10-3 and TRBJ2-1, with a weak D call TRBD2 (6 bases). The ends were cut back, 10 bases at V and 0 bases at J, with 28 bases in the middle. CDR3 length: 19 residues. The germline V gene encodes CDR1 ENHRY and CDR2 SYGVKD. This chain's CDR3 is CATMYSGTSSRSSYNEQFF. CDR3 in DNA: TGTGCCACAATGTACTCCGGGACTTCCAGTCGAAGCTCCTACAATGAGCAGTTCTTC.

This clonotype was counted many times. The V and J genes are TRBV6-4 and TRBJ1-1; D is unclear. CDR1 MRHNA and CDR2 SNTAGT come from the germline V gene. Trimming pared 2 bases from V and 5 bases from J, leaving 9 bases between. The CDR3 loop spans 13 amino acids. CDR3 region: CASSDNLGTEAFF. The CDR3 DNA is TGTGCCAGCAGTGACAATTTGGGAACTGAAGCTTTCTTT.

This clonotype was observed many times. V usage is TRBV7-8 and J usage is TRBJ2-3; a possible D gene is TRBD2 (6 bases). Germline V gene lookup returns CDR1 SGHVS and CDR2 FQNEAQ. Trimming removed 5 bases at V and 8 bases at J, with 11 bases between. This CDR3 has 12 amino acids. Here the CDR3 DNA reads TGTGCCAGCAGCCTCGACGGGGGTACGCAGTATTTT. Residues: CASSLDGGTQYF.

The CDR3 DNA is TGTGCCAGCAACAGACAGGGCAGCACAGATACGCAGTATTTT. Its translation is CASNRQGSTDTQYF. The V and J genes are TRBV6-1 and TRBJ2-3; 7 bases map to TRBD1. There are 14 residues in the CDR3. After removal of 7 bases from V and 0 bases from J, the junction contained 4 bases not matched to a gene. Germline V gene sequence: CDR1 MNHNS, CDR2 SASEGT.

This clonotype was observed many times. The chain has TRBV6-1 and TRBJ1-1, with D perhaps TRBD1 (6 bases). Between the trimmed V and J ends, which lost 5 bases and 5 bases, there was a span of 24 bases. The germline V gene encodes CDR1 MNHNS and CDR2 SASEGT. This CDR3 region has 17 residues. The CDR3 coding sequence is TGTGCCAGCAGTTCCCCATTGAGGGGGGGCGATGGGACTGAAGCTTTCTTT. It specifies CASSSPLRGGDGTEAFF.

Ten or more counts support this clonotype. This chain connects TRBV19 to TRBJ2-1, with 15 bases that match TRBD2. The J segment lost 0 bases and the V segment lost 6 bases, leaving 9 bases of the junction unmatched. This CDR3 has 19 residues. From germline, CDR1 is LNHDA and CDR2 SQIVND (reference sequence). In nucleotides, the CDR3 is TGTGCCAGTAGCGCTGGACTAGCGGGGGGGCGAAGCTCCTACAATGAGCAGTTCTTC. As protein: CASSAGLAGGRSSYNEQFF.

CDR3 region: CASRTGDYGYTF. For the CDR3, the DNA is TGTGCCAGCAGAACAGGCGATTATGGCTACACCTTC. V usage is TRBV6-1 and J usage is TRBJ1-2; a possible D gene is TRBD1 (5 bases). Germline V gene sequence: CDR1 MNHNS, CDR2 SASEGT. V gave up 6 bases and J gave up 5 bases, with 10 bases separating them. There are 12 residues in the CDR3.

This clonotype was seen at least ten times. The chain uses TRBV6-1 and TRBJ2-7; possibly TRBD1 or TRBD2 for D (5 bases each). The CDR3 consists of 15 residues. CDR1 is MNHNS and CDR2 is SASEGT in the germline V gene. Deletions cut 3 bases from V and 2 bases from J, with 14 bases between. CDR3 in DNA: TGTGCCAGCAGTGATCCGGGACGGAATACCTACGAGCAGTACTTC. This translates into CASSDPGRNTYEQYF.

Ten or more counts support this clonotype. As DNA, the CDR3 is TGCAGTGCTAGACAGCTAGGAGGACAGGGGGCCTACGAGCAGTACTTC. It specifies CSARQLGGQGAYEQYF. The chain recombines TRBV20-1 with TRBJ2-7, with 10 bases aligning to TRBD1. This CDR3 contains 16 residues. Per the germline V gene, CDR1 is DFQATT and CDR2 is SNEGSKA (reference sequence). Germline trimming cut 2 bases from V and 2 bases from J; bases unmatched to any gene: 9.

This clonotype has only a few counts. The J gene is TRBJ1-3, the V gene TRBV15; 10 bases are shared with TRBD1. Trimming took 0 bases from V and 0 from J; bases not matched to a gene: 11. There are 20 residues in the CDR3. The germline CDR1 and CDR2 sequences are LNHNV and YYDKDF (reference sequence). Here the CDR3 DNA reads TGTGCCACCAGCAGAGATCCTCGACAGGGGGCCCTTAGCTCTGGAAACACCATATATTTT. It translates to CATSRDPRQGALSSGNTIYF.

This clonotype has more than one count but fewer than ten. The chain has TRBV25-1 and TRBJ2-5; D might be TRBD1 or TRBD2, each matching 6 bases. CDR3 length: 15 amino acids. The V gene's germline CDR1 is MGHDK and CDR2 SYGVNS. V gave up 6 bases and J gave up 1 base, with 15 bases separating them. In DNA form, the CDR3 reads TGTGCCAGCAGCTCGGGGGCCGGACCCCAAGAGACCCAGTACTTC. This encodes CASSSGAGPQETQYF.

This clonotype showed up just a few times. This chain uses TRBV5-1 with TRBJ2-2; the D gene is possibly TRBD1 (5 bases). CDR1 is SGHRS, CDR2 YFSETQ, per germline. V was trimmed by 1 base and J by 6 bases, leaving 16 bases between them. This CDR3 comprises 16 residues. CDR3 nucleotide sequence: TGCGCCAGCAGCTTGTCTGTCCAGGGTGGAGCCGGGGAGCTGTTTTTT. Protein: CASSLSVQGGAGELFF.

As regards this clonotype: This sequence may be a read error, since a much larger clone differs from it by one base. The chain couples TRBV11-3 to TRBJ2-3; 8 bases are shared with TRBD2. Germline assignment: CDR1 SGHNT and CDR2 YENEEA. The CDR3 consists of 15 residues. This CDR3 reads CASNLGGGQEDTQYF. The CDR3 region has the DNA TGTGCCAGCAACTTAGGCGGGGGGCAAGAAGATACGCAGTATTTT.

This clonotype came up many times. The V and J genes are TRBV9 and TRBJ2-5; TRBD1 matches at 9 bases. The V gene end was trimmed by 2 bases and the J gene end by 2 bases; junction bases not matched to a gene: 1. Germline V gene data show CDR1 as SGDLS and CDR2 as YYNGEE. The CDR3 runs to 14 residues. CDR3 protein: CASSVGTGQETQYF. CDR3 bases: TGTGCCAGCAGCGTTGGGACAGGGCAAGAGACCCAGTACTTC. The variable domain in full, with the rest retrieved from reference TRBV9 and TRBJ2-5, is DSGVTQTPKHLITATGQRVTLRCSPRSGDLSVYWYQQSLDQGLQFLIQYYNGEERAKGNILERFSAQQFPDLHSELNLSSLELGDSALYFCASSVGTGQETQYFGPGTRLLVL.

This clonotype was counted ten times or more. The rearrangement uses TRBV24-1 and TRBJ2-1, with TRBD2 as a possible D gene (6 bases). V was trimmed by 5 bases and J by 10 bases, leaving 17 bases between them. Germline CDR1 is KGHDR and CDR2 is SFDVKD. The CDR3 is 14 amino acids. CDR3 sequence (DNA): TGTGCCACCAGTGGGGACGGGAGAGGTATCGAGCAGTTCTTC. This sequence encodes CATSGDGRGIEQFF.

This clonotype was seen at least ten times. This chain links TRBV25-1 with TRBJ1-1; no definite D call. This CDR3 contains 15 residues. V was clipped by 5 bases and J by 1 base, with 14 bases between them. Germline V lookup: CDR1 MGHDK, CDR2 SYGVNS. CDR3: CASSLSSTANTEAFF. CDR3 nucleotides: TGTGCCAGCAGTCTTTCCTCGACTGCGAACACTGAAGCTTTCTTT. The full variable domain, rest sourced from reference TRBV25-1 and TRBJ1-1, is EADIYQTPRYLVIGTGKKITLECSQTMGHDKMYWYQQDPGMELHLIHYSYGVNSTEKGDLSSESTVSRIRTEHFPLTLESARPSHTSQYLCASSLSSTANTEAFFGQGTRLTVV.